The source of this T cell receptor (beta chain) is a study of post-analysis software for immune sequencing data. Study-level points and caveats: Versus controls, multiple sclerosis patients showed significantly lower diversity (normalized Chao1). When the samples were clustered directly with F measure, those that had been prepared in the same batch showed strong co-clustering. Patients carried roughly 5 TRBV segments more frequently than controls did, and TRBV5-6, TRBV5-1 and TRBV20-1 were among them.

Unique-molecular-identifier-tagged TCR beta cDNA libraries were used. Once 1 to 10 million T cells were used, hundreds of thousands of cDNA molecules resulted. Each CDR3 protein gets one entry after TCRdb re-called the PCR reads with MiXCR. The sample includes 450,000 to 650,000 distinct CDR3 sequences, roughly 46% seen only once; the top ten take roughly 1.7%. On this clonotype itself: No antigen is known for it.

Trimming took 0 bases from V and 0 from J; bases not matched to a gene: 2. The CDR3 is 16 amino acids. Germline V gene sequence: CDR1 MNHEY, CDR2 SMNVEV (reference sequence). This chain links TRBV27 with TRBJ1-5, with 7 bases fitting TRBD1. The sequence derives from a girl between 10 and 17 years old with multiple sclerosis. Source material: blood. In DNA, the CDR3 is TGTGCCAGCAGTTTATCAGGGGGCCGTAGCAATCAGCCCCAGCATTTT. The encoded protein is CASSLSGGRSNQPQHF.